The clone carrying this T cell receptor beta chain was detected once. CDR3 length equals 16 residues. The germline V gene encodes CDR1 SGDLS and CDR2 YYNGEE. The trim removed 0 bases at V and 1 base at J, leaving 3 bases unmatched. The data derive from a study of blood T cells in healthy people across ages. Then a second PCR, running roughly 7 to 11 cycles, was carried out with a sample-barcoded 5' primer and a J-beta primer mix. One entry per CDR3 protein results from TCRdb running MiXCR on the 5' RACE reads. The sample contains 1.5 million or so distinct CDR3 sequences, roughly 40% of which appear only once.

The sequenced sample was blood. The receptor's source is a woman younger than 35 in good health. The chain uses TRBV9 and TRBJ2-3, with TRBD2 matching over 9 bases. The CDR3 here is CASSVGTSVGTDTQYF. In DNA form, the CDR3 reads TGTGCCAGCAGCGTAGGGACTAGCGTCGGCACAGATACGCAGTATTTT.